This T cell receptor (beta chain) was sequenced in a study of T cells in pancreatic ductal adenocarcinoma. The study's findings and limits: Blood clonality (about 0.065) did not differ significantly from tumor (about 0.12). Enrichment of CD45RO+ effector over naive T cells in tumors may bias clonality.

Selected pancreatic ductal adenocarcinoma patients had undergone surgery without neoadjuvant therapy. The CDR3 is 13 residues long. Looked up from germline, CDR1 is SGHVS and CDR2 is FQNEAQ. The ends were cut back, 4 bases at V and 4 bases at J, with 8 bases in the middle. Using immunoSEQ multiplex PCR, the repertoire was profiled, and TCRdb retains in-frame clones only, with some absent. This sample has 25,000 to 35,000 clones; approximately 90% occur once, and the top ten carry about 2%. Comments on this clone: Its antigen is not identified.

The sequencing sample was made of PBMCs. V and J are TRBV7-8 and TRBJ1-5, with a weak D call TRBD1 (6 bases). This sequence originates from a human donor with pancreatic ductal adenocarcinoma. The CDR3 region is CASSSQGNQPQHF. CDR3 DNA: TGTGCCAGCAGCTCACAGGGAAATCAGCCCCAGCATTTT.